The T cell receptor beta chain described here comes from a study of early T cells in non-severe SARS-CoV-2 infection. TCRdb redid the calling of the 5' RACE reads with MiXCR, one entry per CDR3 protein. The sample yields tens of thousands of distinct CDR3 sequences, around 12% seen once. Germline CDR1 is LNHDA and CDR2 is SQIVND (reference sequence). There are 16 residues in the CDR3. Trimming cost V 0 bases and J 3 bases, with 12 bases left between them. For this clonotype: With a much larger clone just one base away, this may be a read error.

The receptor's source is an adult who was a healthcare worker with PCR-confirmed SARS-CoV-2 infection or an uninfected control (not recorded which). J is TRBJ1-5 and V is TRBV19; no reliable D call. Material for sequencing was whole blood. CDR3 nucleotides: TGTGCCAGTAGTATAGATTTCAGTGGGGACAATCAGCCCCAGCATTTT. Protein: CASSIDFSGDNQPQHF.